This TCR beta chain was sequenced for a study of T-cell reconstitution after alpha-beta-depleted transplantation in children. General study findings and limits: Newly generated T cells supplied most T-cell counts and diversity one year post-transplant. The origin of alpha-beta T cells about two months after transplant was reportedly several hundred expanded graft clones.

Points on this clonotype: Its antigen is not known.

Germline V CDR1 and CDR2: SGHTA, FQGNSA. There are 15 residues in the CDR3. V was cut by 5 bases and J by 3 bases, with 17 bases left in between. The TCRbeta library was prepared with unique molecular identifiers. TCRdb passed the PCR reads through MiXCR, listing each CDR3 protein once. Here the sample spans approximately 500,000 distinct CDR3 sequences, about 11% being singletons. The sample in question was PBMCs, obtained before TCRalphabeta/CD19-depleted stem cell transplant. The TCR originated in a child aged 2-15 years with inherited bone marrow failure, due to receive a stem cell transplant. This rearrangement joins TRBV7-2 to TRBJ2-7, with D unclear. In DNA form, the CDR3 reads TGTGCCAGCAGCCCCACGCCCCTAATTAACTACGAGCAGTACTTC. Translating it yields CASSPTPLINYEQYF.